This TCR beta chain was documented in a study of T cells in Graves' hyperthyroidism and ophthalmopathy. RNA transcripts yielded amplified TCR beta CDR3 regions. RT-PCR in the first round (using the HTBI primer set) targeted the TCR CDR3. TCRdb reanalysed the multiplex PCR reads using MiXCR and keeps one entry per CDR3 protein. The table has about 560,000 distinct CDR3 sequences, 16% seen once; the top ten hold around a sixth. The germline V gene encodes CDR1 GTSNPN and CDR2 SVGIG (reference sequence). The CDR3 contains 13 residues. Trimming pared 2 bases from V and 10 bases from J, leaving 18 bases between. Note on this clonotype: The antigen is unknown.

Whole-study findings and limits: For ophthalmopathy, model prediction preceded onset by a median 6.5 months.

Sequenced material: blood. The genes are TRBV30 and TRBJ2-7, with D hard to call. The receptor was derived from a woman between 18 and 29 years old with Graves' hyperthyroidism. The CDR3 sequence is CAWSYGPIGEQYF. The CDR3 DNA is TGTGCCTGGAGTTATGGGCCCATCGGCGAACAGTACTTC.